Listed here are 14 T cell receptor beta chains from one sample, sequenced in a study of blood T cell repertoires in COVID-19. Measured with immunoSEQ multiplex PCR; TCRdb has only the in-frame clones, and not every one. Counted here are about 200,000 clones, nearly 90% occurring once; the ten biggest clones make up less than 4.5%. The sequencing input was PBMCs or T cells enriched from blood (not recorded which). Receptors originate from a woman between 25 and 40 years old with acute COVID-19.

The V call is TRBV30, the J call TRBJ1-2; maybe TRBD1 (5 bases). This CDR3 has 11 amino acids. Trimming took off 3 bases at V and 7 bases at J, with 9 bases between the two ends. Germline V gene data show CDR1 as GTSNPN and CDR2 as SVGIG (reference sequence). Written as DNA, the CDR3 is TGTGCCTGGAGACAGGCTAGTGGCTACACCTTC. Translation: CAWRQASGYTF.

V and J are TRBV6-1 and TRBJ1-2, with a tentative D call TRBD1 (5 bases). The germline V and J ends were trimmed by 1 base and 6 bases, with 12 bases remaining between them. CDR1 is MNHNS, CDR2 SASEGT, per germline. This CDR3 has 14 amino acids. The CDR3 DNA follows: TGTGCCAGCAGTGAAGGGGCAGGGCTCGATGGCTACACCTTC. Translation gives CASSEGAGLDGYTF.

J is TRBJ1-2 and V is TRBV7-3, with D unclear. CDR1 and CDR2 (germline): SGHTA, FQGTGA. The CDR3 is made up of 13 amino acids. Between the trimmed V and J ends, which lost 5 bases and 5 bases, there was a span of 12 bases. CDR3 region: CASSPSPEYGYTF. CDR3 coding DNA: TGTGCCAGCAGCCCATCCCCGGAGTATGGCTACACCTTC.

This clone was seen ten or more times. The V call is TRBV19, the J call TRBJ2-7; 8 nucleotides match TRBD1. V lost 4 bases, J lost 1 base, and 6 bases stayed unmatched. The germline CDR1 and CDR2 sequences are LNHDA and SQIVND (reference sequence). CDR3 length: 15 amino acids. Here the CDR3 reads CASSTPGGASYEQYF. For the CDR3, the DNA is TGTGCCAGTAGTACCCCAGGGGGCGCATCCTACGAGCAGTACTTC.

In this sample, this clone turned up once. The CDR3 is CASRIGGHNSPLHF. CDR3 bases: TGTGCCAGCAGAATAGGGGGCCATAATTCACCCCTCCACTTT. The V and J genes are TRBV25-1 and TRBJ1-6, with 7 bases fitting TRBD1. Germline assignment: CDR1 MGHDK and CDR2 SYGVNS. V lost 6 bases, J lost 5 bases, and 4 bases stayed unmatched. There are 14 residues in the CDR3.

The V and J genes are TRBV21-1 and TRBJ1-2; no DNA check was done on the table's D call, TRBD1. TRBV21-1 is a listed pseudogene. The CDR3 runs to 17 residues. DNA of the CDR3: TGTGCCAGCAGCAACGGGACAGCCCCCCGCTATTGGGAGGGCTACACCTTC. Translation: CASSNGTAPRYWEGYTF.

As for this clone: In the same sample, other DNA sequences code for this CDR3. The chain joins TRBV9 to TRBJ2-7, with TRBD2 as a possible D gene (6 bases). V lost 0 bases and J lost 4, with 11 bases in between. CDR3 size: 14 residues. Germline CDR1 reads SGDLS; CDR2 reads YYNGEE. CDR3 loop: CASSVGGRGYEQYF. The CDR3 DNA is TGTGCCAGCAGCGTAGGCGGACGGGGGTACGAGCAGTACTTC.

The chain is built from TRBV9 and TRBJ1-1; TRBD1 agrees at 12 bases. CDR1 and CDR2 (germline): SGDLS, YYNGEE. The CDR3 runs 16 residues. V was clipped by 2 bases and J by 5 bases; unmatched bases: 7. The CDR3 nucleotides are TGTGCCAGCAGCGTTTCCGGGGACAGGGGGCTGACTGAAGCTTTCTTT. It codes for CASSVSGDRGLTEAFF.

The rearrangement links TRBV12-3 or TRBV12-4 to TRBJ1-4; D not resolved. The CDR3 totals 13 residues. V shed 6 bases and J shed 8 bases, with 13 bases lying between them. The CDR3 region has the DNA TGTGCCAGCAGCGCCCCGACAAGCGAAAAACTGTTTTTT. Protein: CASSAPTSEKLFF.

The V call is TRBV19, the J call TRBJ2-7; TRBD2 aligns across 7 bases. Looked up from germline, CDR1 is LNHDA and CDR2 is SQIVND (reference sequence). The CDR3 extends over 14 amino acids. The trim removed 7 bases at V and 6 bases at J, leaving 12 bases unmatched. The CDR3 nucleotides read TGTGCCAGTAAACCACCCGGGGGGAGGCTCGAGCAGTACTTC. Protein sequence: CASKPPGGRLEQYF.

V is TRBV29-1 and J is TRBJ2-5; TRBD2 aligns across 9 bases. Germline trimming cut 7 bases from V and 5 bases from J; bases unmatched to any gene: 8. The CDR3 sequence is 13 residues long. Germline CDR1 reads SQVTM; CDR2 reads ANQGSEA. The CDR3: CSALLAGPETQYF. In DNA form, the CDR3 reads TGCAGCGCCCTGCTAGCGGGGCCGGAGACCCAGTACTTC.

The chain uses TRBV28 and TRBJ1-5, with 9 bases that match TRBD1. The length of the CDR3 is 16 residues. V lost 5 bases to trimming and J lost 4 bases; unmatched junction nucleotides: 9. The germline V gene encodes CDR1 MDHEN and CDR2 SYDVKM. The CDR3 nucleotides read TGTGCCAGCAGTCTTCTCGAACAGGGGGCGAATCAGCCCCAGCATTTT. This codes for CASSLLEQGANQPQHF.

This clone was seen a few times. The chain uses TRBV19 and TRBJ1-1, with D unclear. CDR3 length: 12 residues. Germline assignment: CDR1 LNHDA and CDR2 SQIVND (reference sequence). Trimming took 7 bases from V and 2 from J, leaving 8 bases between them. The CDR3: CASNTGNTEAFF. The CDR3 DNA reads TGTGCCAGTAATACGGGAAACACTGAAGCTTTCTTT.

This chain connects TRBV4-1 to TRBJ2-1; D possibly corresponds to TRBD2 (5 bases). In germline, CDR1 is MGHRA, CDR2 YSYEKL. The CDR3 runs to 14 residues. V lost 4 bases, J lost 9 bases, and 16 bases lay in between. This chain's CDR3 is CASSPWTGHTEQFF. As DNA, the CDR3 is TGCGCCAGCAGCCCGTGGACTGGGCATACTGAGCAGTTCTTC.